This T cell receptor beta chain was sequenced during a study of blood T cell repertoires in COVID-19. Study in general: T cells, B-cell-depleted T cells, or PBMCs supplied cDNA or gDNA.

Germline V gene sequence: CDR1 MNHNS, CDR2 SASEGT. Losses at the gene ends were 1 base for V and 0 bases for J; bases not matched to a gene: 6. The CDR3 totals 18 residues. Per the authors' pipeline: Estimates of nucleated cell counts were drawn from the amplification of reference gene primers. The data were produced by immunoSEQ multiplex PCR, yet TCRdb's version contains in-frame clones alone and is incomplete. Clone size and the V and J calls come from that table; the DNA yielded D and trimming. The sample has around 130,000 clones, approximately 84% seen once; the top ten hold roughly 3.4%. The study drew participants aged about 18 to 89 years from around 24 US areas. Participants reported their clinical history, and cohort assignment relied on those reports.

Sequencing input: PBMCs or T cells enriched from blood (not recorded which). The TCR originated in a woman between 45 and 65 years old with acute COVID-19. V and J are TRBV6-1 and TRBJ1-3, with 10 bases matching TRBD1. In DNA, the CDR3 is TGTGCCAGCAGTGAAGGGGTGACAGGGGGCCCCTCTGGAAACACCATATATTTT. Translated, it gives CASSEGVTGGPSGNTIYF.